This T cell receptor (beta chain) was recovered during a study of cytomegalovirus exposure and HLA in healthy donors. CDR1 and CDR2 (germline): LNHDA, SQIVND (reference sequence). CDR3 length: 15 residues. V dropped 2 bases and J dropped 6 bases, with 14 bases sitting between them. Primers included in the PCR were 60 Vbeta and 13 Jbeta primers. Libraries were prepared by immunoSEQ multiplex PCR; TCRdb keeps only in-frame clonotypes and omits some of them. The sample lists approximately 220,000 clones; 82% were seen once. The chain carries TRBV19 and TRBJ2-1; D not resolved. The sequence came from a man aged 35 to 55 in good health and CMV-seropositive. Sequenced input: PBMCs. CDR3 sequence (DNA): TGTGCCAGTAGTATATACGGAACAGCCACCAATGAGCAGTTCTTC. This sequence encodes CASSIYGTATNEQFF.